This TCR beta chain was profiled in a study of T-cell reconstitution after alpha-beta-depleted transplantation in children. This clonotype came up a few times. CDR1 and CDR2 from the germline V gene are DFQATT and SNEGSKA (reference sequence). CDR3 length: 14 amino acids. Trimming pared 2 bases from V and 1 base from J, leaving 11 bases between. The library targeted TCRbeta and was prepared with unique molecular identifiers. TCRdb re-derived calls from the PCR reads in MiXCR, one entry per CDR3 protein. This table holds a few hundred thousand distinct CDR3 sequences, about 9.4% found once. The receptor comes from a human donor who donated a stem cell graft to a child with acute lymphoblastic leukemia. The material was PBMCs from the stem cell graft donor, obtained from the stem cell graft. This chain links TRBV20-1 with TRBJ1-2; no clear D gene. This CDR3 is CSARRAAFNYGYTF. The CDR3 DNA sequence: TGCAGTGCTAGACGGGCAGCCTTTAACTATGGCTACACCTTC.